Shown below are 10 T cell receptor beta chains from a single sample sequenced in a study of blood T cell repertoires in COVID-19. The table came from immunoSEQ multiplex PCR; TCRdb's copy has only in-frame clones and leaves some out. The table has about 100,000 clones, approximately 86% seen once; the top ten hold over 1.5%. Sequenced sample: peripheral blood. These receptors all stem from a man at least 80 years old with acute or convalescent COVID-19.

This clone has a handful of counts. The rearrangement joins TRBV19 to TRBJ2-5; D is perhaps TRBD2 (6 bases). V was shortened by 5 bases and J by 0 bases, with 7 bases between the two germline ends. Germline V CDR1 and CDR2: LNHDA, SQIVND (reference sequence). This CDR3 comprises 13 residues. CDR3 nucleotides: TGTGCCAGTAGTCGGGGGAACCAAGAGACCCAGTACTTC. This sequence encodes CASSRGNQETQYF.

The rearrangement joins TRBV7-9 to TRBJ1-5, with TRBD1 matching 7 bases. The CDR3 runs to 16 residues. After removal of 1 base from V and 3 bases from J, the junction contained 6 bases not matched to a gene. The germline V gene has CDR1 SEHNR and CDR2 FQNEAQ (reference sequence). The CDR3 region is CASSLGWDRTNQPQHF. The CDR3 DNA sequence: TGTGCCAGCAGCTTAGGATGGGACAGAACCAATCAGCCCCAGCATTTT.

The rearrangement uses TRBV13 and TRBJ2-6; no definite D call. Trimming took off 8 bases at V and 8 bases at J, with 10 bases between the two ends. CDR1 and CDR2 from the germline V gene are PRHDT and FYEKMQ (reference sequence). The CDR3 is 12 residues long. The CDR3 DNA is TGTGCCAGCCCCCTATGTTCCAACGTCCTGACTTTC. It codes for CASPLCSNVLTF.

This rearrangement joins TRBV6-6 to TRBJ2-1, with D possibly TRBD2 on 6 matching bases. Germline values: CDR1 MNHNY, CDR2 SVGAGI (reference sequence). The CDR3 runs to 14 residues. With 7 bases removed from V and 6 bases from J, the gap between germline ends came to 16 bases. CDR3 protein: CASTPGLPGNEQFF. In DNA form, the CDR3 reads TGTGCCAGCACTCCGGGACTCCCGGGCAATGAGCAGTTCTTC.

The V and J genes are TRBV11-2 and TRBJ1-1, with TRBD1 identical over 9 bases. With V trimmed by 6 bases and J by 2 bases, 10 bases remained unmatched. The CDR3 covers 16 residues. Germline-derived CDR1 and CDR2 are SGHAT and FQNNGV. CDR3: CASRGQGTYGNTEAFF. DNA for the CDR3: TGTGCCAGCAGGGGACAGGGAACCTATGGAAACACTGAAGCTTTCTTT.

The V and J genes are TRBV7-2 and TRBJ1-1; 11 bases fit TRBD1. The J segment lost 5 bases and the V segment lost 5 bases, leaving 7 bases of the junction unmatched. The CDR3 runs to 15 residues. In germline, CDR1 is SGHTA, CDR2 FQGNSA. The CDR3 region is CASSLRTGGQTEAFF. DNA of the CDR3: TGTGCCAGCAGCCTCCGGACAGGGGGCCAGACTGAAGCTTTCTTT. Combining the CDR3 with reference TRBV7-2 and TRBJ1-1 gives the whole variable domain GAGVSQSPSNKVTEKGKDVELRCDPISGHTALYWYRQSLGQGLEFLIYFQGNSAPDKSGLPSDRFSAERTGGSVSTLTIQRTQQEDSAVYLCASSLRTGGQTEAFFGQGTRLTVV.

The rearrangement joins TRBV19 to TRBJ2-3; 7 positions agree with TRBD2. The ends lost 3 bases at V and 3 bases at J; junction bases unmatched: 6. This CDR3 has 15 residues. Germline CDR1 LNHDA, CDR2 SQIVND (reference sequence). CDR3: CASSIGSGITDTQYF. Here the CDR3 DNA reads TGTGCCAGTAGTATCGGGAGCGGGATTACAGATACGCAGTATTTT.

This clone was observed a few times. The chain uses TRBV2 and TRBJ1-1; 8 positions agree with TRBD1. From germline, CDR1 is SNHLY and CDR2 FYNNEI. This CDR3 spans 14 amino acids. V lost 11 bases and J lost 1; bases outside the gene matches: 9. The CDR3 reads CAEQRTGSNTEAFF. CDR3 nucleotide sequence: TGTGCCGAGCAGAGGACAGGGTCGAACACTGAAGCTTTCTTT.

This clone was found once. The V gene is TRBV24-1, the J gene TRBJ2-7; a possible D gene is TRBD2 (5 bases). The CDR3 has 12 amino acids. V dropped 4 bases and J dropped 9 bases, with 12 bases sitting between them. CDR1 KGHDR and CDR2 SFDVKD come from the germline V gene. Here the CDR3 reads CATSDEVSGQYF. DNA of the CDR3: TGTGCCACCAGTGACGAGGTGAGCGGGCAGTACTTC.

The gene calls are TRBV19 and TRBJ1-5, with 8 bases lining up with TRBD1. Trimming at V came to 2 bases and at J to 7 bases, leaving 4 bases not matched to a gene. CDR1 is LNHDA and CDR2 is SQIVND in the germline V gene (reference sequence). This CDR3 region has 14 residues. CDR3 DNA sequence: TGTGCCAGTAGTATACCGCAGGGGGCCCAGCCCCAGCATTTT. Amino acids: CASSIPQGAQPQHF.